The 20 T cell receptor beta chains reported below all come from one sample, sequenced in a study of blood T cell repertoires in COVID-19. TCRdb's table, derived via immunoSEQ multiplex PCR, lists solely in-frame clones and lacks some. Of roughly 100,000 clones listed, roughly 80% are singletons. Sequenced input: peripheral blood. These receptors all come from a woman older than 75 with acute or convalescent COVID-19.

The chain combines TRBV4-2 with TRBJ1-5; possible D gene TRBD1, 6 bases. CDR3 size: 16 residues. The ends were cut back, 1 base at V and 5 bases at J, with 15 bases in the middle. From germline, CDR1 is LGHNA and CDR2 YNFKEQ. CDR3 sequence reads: CASSQASDSTHQPQHF. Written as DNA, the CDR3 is TGTGCCAGCAGCCAAGCCTCGGACAGTACACATCAGCCCCAGCATTTT.

CDR3 residues: CASSGPGLAGNTGELFF. The CDR3 coding sequence is TGTGCCAGCAGTGGCCCAGGACTAGCCGGGAACACCGGGGAGCTGTTTTTT. The rearrangement uses TRBV25-1 and TRBJ2-2; 8 positions match TRBD2. Germline trimming cut 4 bases from V and 1 base from J; bases unmatched to any gene: 8. The V gene's germline CDR1 is MGHDK and CDR2 SYGVNS. This CDR3 contains 17 residues.

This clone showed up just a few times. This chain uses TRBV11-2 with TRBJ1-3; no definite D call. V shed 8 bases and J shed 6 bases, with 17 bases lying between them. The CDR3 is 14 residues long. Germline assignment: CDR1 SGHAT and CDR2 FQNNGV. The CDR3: CASGAQLAENTIYF. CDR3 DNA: TGTGCCAGCGGAGCTCAGCTTGCCGAAAACACCATATATTTT.

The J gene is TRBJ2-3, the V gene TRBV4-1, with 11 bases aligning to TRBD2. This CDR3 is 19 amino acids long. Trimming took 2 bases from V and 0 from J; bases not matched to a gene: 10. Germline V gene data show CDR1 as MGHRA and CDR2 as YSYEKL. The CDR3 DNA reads TGCGCCAGCAGCCAACCGTCTCCGGGACTAGCGGTTAGCACAGATACGCAGTATTTT. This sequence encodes CASSQPSPGLAVSTDTQYF.

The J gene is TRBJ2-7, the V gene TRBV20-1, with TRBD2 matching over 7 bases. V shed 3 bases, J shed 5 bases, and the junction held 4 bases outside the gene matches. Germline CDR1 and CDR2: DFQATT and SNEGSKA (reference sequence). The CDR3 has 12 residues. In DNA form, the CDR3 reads TGCAGTGCTAGTGGCGGGAGCGACGAGCAGTACTTC. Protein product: CSASGGSDEQYF.

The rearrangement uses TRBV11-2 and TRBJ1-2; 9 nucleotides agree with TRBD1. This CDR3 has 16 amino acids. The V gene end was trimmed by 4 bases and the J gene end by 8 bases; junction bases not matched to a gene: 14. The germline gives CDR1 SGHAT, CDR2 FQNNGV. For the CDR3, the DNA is TGTGCCAGCAGCTCGTTACGGACGGGACAGGGTTACGGCTACACCTTC. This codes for CASSSLRTGQGYGYTF.

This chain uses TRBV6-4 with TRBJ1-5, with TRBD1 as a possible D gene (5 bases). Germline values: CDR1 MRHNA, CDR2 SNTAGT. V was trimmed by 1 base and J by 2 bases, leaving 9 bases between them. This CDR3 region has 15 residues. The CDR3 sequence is CASSDYQGGNQPQHF. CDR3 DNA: TGTGCCAGCAGTGACTATCAGGGTGGCAATCAGCCCCAGCATTTT.

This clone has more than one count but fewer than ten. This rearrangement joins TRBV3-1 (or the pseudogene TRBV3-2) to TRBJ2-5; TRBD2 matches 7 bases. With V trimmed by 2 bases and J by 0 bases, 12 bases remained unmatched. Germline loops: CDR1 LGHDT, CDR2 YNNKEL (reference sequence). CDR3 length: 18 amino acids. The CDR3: CASSQRFASSGYQETQYF. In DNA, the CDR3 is TGTGCCAGCAGCCAACGTTTTGCGTCTAGCGGCTACCAAGAGACCCAGTACTTC.

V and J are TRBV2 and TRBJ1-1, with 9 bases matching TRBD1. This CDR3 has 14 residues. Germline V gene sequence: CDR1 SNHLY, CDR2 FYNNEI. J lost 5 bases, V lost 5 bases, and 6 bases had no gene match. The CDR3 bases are TGTGCCAGCAGTTCTGGACAGGGGCGAACTGAAGCTTTCTTT. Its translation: CASSSGQGRTEAFF.

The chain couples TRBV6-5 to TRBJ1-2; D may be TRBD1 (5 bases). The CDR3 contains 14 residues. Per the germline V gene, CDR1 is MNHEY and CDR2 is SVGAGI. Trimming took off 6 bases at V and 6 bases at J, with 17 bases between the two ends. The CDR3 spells CASRPPGRADGYTF. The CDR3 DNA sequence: TGTGCCAGCAGACCCCCTGGCAGGGCCGATGGCTACACCTTC.

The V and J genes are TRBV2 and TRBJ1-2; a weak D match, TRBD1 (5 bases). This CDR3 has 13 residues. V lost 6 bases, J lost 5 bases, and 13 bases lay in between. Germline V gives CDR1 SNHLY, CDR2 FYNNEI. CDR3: CASSTGYEYGYTF. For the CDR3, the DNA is TGTGCCAGCAGCACAGGTTACGAGTATGGCTACACCTTC.

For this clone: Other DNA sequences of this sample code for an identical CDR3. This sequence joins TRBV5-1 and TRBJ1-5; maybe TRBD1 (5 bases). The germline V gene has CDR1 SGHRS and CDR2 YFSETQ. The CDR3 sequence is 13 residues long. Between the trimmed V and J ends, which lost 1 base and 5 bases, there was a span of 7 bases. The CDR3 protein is CASSLQGDQPQHF. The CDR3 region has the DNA TGCGCCAGCAGCTTGCAGGGTGATCAGCCCCAGCATTTT.

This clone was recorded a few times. The CDR3 sequence: CASKLSGRYNEQFF. DNA of the CDR3: TGTGCCAGTAAGCTGAGCGGGAGATACAATGAGCAGTTCTTC. The rearrangement joins TRBV19 to TRBJ2-1, with 8 bases fitting TRBD2. With 7 bases clipped from V and 4 bases from J, the junction kept 6 bases outside the gene matches. This CDR3 is 14 amino acids long. Germline-derived CDR1 and CDR2 are LNHDA and SQIVND (reference sequence).

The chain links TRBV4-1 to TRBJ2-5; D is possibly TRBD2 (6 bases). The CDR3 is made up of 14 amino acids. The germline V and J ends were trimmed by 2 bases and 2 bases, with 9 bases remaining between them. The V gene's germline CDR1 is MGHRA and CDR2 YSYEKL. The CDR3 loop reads CASSQIAAQETQYF. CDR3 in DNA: TGCGCCAGCAGCCAAATAGCGGCTCAAGAGACCCAGTACTTC.

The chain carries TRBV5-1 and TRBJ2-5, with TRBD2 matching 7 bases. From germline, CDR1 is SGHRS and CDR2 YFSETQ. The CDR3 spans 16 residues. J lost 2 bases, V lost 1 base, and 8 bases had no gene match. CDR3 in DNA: TGCGCCAGCAGCTTGTCGGGCGGGAGTGGTCAAGAGACCCAGTACTTC. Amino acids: CASSLSGGSGQETQYF.

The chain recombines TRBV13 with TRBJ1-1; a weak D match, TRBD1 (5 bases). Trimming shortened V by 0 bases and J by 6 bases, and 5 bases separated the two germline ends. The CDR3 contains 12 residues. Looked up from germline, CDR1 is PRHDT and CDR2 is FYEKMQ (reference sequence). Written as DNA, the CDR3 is TGTGCCAGCAGCTTAGGCAGGGCTGAAGCTTTCTTT. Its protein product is CASSLGRAEAFF.

In nucleotides, the CDR3 is TGTGCCAGCACCCCCGTAGGGAGATCTAAAAACATTCAGTACTTC. Amino acid sequence: CASTPVGRSKNIQYF. V gene TRBV6-5 combines with J gene TRBJ2-4, with D possibly matching TRBD2 (5 bases). This CDR3 is 15 amino acids long. V was trimmed by 7 bases and J by 4 bases, leaving 17 bases between them. Germline-derived CDR1 and CDR2 are MNHEY and SVGAGI.

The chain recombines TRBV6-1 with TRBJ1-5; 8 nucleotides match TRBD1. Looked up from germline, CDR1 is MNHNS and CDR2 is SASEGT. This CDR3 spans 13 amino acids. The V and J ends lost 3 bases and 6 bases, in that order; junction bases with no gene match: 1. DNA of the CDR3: TGTGCCAGCAGTGAGACAGGGGTTCAGCCCCAGCATTTT. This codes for CASSETGVQPQHF.

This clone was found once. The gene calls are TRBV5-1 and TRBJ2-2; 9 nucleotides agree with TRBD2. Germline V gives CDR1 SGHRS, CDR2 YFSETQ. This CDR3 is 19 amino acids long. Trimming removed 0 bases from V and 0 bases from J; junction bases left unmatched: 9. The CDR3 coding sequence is TGCGCCAGCAGCTTGGGCGGACTAGCGAATTACGCGAACACCGGGGAGCTGTTTTTT. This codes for CASSLGGLANYANTGELFF.

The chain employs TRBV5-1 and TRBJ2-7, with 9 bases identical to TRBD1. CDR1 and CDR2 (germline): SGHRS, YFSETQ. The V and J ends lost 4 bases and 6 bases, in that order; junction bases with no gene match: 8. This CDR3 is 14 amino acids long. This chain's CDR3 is CASSLPGTGFEQYF. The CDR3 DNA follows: TGCGCCAGCAGCCTTCCCGGGACAGGGTTCGAGCAGTACTTC.